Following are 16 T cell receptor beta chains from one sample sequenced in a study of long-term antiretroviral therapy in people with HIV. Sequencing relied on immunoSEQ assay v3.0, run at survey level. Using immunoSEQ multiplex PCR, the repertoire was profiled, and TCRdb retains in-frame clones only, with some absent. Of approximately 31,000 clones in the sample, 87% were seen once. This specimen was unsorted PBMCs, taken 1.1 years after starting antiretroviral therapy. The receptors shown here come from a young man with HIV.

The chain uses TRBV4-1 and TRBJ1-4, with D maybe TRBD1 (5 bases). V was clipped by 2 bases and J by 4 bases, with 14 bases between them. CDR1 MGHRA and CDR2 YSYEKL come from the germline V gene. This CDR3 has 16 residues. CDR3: CASSQHGTGNNEKLFF. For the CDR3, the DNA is TGCGCCAGCAGCCAACACGGGACCGGGAATAATGAAAAACTGTTTTTT.

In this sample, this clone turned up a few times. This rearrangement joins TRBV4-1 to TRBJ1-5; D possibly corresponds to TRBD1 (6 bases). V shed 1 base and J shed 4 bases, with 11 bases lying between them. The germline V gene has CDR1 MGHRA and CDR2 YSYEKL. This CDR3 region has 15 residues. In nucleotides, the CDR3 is TGCGCCAGCAGCCAAGTTATTCAGGGGAATCAGCCCCAGCATTTT. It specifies CASSQVIQGNQPQHF.

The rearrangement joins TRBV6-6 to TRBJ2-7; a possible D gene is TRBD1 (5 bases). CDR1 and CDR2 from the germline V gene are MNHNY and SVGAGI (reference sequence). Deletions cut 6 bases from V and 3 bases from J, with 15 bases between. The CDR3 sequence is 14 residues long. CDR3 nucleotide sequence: TGTGCCAGCAGGGAACAGGTTACATTCTACGAGCAGTACTTC. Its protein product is CASREQVTFYEQYF.

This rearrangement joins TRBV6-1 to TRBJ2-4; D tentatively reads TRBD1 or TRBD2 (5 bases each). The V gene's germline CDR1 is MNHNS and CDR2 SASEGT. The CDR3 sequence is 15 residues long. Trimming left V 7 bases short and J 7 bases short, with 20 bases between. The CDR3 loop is CASNVDSRGQNIQYF. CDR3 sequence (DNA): TGTGCCAGCAATGTCGATAGTCGGGGCCAGAACATTCAGTACTTC.

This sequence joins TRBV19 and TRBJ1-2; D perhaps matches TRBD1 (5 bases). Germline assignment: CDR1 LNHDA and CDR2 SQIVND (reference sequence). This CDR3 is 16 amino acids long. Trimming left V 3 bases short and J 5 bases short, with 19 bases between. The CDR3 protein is CASSIRVLGYSYGYTF. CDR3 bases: TGTGCCAGTAGTATCAGGGTGCTTGGTTATTCTTATGGCTACACCTTC.

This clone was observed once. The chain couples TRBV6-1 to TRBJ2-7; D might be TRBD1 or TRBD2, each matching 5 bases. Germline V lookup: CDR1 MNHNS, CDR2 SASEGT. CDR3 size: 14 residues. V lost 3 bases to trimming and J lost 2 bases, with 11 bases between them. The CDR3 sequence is CASSEFRGPYEQYF. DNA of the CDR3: TGTGCCAGCAGTGAGTTTAGGGGACCCTACGAGCAGTACTTC.

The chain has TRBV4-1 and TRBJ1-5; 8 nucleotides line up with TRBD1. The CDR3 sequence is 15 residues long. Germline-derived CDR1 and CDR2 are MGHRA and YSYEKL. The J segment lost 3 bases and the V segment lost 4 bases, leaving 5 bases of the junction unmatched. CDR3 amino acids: CASSPRTGFNQPQHF. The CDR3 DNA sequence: TGCGCCAGCAGCCCGAGGACAGGGTTCAATCAGCCCCAGCATTTT.

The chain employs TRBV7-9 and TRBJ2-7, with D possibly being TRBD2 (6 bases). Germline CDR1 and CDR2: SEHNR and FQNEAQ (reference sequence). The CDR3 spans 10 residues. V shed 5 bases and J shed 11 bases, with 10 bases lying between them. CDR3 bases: TGTGCCAGCAGCCCGGGGGAGGAGTACTTC. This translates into CASSPGEEYF. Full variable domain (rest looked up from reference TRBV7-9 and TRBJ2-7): DTGVSQNPRHKITKRGQNVTFRCDPISEHNRLYWYRQTLGQGPEFLTYFQNEAQLEKSRLLSDRFSAERPKGSFSTLEIQRTEQGDSAMYLCASSPGEEYFGPGTRLTVT.

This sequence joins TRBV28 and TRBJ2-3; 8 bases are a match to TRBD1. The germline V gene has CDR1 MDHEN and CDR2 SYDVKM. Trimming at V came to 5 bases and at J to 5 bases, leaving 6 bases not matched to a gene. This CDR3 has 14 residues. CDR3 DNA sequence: TGTGCCAGCAGTCTCCAGGGGGCTGGAGATACGCAGTATTTT. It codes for CASSLQGAGDTQYF.

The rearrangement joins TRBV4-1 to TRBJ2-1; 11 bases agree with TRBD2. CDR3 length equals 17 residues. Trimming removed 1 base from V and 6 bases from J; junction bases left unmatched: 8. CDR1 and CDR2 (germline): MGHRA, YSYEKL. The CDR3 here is CASSQGVELAGANEQFF. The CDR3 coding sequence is TGCGCCAGCAGCCAAGGCGTGGAACTAGCGGGAGCCAATGAGCAGTTCTTC.

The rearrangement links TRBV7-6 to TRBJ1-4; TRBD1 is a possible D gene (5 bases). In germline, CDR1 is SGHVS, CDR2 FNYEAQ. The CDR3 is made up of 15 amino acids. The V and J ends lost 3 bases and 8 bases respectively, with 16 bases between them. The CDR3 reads CASSLTDVLLEKLFF. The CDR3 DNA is TGTGCCAGCAGCTTGACAGACGTACTCCTCGAAAAACTGTTTTTT. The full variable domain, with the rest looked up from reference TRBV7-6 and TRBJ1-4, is GAGVSQSPRYKVTKRGQDVALRCDPISGHVSLYWYRQALGQGPEFLTYFNYEAQQDKSGLPNDRFSAERPEGSISTLTIQRTEQRDSAMYRCASSLTDVLLEKLFFGSGTQLSVL.

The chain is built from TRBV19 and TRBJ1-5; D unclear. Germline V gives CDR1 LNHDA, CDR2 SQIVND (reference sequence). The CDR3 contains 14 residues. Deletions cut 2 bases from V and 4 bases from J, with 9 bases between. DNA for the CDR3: TGTGCCAGTAGTATAATATCAGGAAATCAGCCCCAGCATTTT. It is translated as CASSIISGNQPQHF.

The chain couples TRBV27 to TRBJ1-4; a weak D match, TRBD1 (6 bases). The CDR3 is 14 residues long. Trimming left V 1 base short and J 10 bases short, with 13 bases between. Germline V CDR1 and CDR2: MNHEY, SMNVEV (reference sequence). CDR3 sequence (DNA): TGTGCCAGCAGTTTATGGACGGGACAAGGAAAACTGTTTTTT. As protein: CASSLWTGQGKLFF.

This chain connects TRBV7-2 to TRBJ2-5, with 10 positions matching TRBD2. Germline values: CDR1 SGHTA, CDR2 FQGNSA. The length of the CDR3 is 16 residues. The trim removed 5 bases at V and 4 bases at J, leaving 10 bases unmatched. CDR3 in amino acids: CASSPNPAGGLETQYF. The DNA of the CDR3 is TGTGCCAGCAGCCCTAACCCAGCGGGGGGGCTAGAGACCCAGTACTTC.

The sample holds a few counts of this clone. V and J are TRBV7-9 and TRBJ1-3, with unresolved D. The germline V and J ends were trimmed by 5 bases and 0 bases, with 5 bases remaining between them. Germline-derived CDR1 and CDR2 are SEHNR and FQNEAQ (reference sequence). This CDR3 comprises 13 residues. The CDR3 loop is CASSEYSGNTIYF. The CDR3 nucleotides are TGTGCCAGCAGCGAGTACTCTGGAAACACCATATATTTT. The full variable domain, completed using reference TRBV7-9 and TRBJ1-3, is DTGVSQNPRHKITKRGQNVTFRCDPISEHNRLYWYRQTLGQGPEFLTYFQNEAQLEKSRLLSDRFSAERPKGSFSTLEIQRTEQGDSAMYLCASSEYSGNTIYFGEGSWLTVV.

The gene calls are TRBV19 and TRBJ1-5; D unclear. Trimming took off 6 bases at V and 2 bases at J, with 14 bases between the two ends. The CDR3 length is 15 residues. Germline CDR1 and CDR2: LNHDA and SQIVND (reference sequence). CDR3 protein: CASRLGVQGNQPQHF. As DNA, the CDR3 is TGTGCCAGTAGGCTTGGGGTTCAGGGCAATCAGCCCCAGCATTTT.